This TCR beta chain was captured in a study of cytomegalovirus exposure and HLA in healthy donors. Study background: Approximately 85 million unique TCRs from HLA-typed donors were held in an early data release. Study-wide findings and caveats: V- and J-gene trimming in TCR beta was tied to a missense DCLRE1C variant by an analysis performed later. Usually a TCR sequence was rare, but some public TCRs were found in many donors. Productive rates of about 90% or about 30% were seen for most TCR beta V segments in an earlier analysis.

PCR was performed using 60 Vbeta and 13 Jbeta primers. Assay: immunoSEQ multiplex PCR; the TCRdb copy retains only in-frame clones and omits some. The sample includes about 140,000 clones, more than 60% of them seen just once. Germline V lookup: CDR1 DFQATT, CDR2 SNEGSKA (reference sequence). This CDR3 has 11 residues. V was clipped by 6 bases and J by 8 bases; unmatched bases: 3. About this clone: The antigen remains undetermined.

The sample consisted of PBMCs. The sequence derives from a female donor in good health and CMV-seronegative. The rearrangement uses TRBV20-1 and TRBJ1-2; 10 bases map to TRBD1. The CDR3 nucleotides are TGCAGTGCCTCGACAGGGGGCGGCTACACCTTC. The encoded protein is CSASTGGGYTF.